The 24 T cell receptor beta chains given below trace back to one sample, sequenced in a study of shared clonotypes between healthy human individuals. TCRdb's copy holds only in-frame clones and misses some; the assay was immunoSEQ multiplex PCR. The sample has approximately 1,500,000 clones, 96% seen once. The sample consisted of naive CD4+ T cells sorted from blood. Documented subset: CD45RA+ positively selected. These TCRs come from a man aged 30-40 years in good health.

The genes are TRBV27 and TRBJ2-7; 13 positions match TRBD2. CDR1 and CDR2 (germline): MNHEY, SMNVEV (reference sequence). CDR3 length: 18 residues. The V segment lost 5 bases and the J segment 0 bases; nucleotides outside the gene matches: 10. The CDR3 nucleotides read TGTGCCAGCAGTCCGTTGACTAGCGGGAGGATGGCCTCCTACGAGCAGTACTTC. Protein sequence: CASSPLTSGRMASYEQYF.

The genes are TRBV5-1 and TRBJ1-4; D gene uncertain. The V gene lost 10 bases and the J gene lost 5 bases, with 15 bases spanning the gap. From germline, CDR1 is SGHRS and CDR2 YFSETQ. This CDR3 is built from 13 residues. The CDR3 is CARRKRENEKLFF. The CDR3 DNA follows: TGCGCCCGTAGAAAACGCGAGAATGAAAAACTGTTTTTT.

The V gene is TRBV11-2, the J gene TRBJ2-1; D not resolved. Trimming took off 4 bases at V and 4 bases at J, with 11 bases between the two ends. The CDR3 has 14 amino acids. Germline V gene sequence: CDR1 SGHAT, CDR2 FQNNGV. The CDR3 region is CASSSNQAYNEQFF. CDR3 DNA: TGTGCCAGCAGCTCAAACCAAGCGTACAATGAGCAGTTCTTC.

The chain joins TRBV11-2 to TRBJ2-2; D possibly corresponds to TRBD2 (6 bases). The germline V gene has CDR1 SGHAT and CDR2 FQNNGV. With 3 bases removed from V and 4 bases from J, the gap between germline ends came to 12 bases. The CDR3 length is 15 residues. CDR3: CASSLVRGFTGELFF. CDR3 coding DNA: TGTGCCAGCAGCTTGGTGCGGGGCTTCACCGGGGAGCTGTTTTTT.

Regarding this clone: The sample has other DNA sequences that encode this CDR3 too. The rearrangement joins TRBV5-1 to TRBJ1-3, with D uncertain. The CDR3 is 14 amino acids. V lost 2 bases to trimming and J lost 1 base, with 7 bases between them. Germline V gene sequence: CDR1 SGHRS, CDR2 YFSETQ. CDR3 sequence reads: CASSLTSSGNTIYF. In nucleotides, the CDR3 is TGCGCCAGCAGCTTAACAAGTTCTGGAAACACCATATATTTT.

The CDR3 reads CASSSRTDEQYF. CDR3 DNA: TGTGCCAGCAGTTCTCGGACTGATGAGCAGTACTTC. The V gene is TRBV6-6, the J gene TRBJ2-7, with a possible D match to TRBD2 (5 bases). Germline CDR1 reads MNHNY; CDR2 reads SVGAGI (reference sequence). V gave up 4 bases and J gave up 7 bases, with 11 bases separating them. The CDR3 loop spans 12 amino acids.

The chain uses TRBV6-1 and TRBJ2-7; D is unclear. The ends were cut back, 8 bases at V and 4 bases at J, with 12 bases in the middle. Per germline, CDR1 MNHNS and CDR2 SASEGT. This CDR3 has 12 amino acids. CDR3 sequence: CASFGFSYEQYF. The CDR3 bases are TGTGCCAGCTTCGGTTTTAGTTACGAGCAGTACTTC.

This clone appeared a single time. The CDR3 protein is CASRTSGGYEAFF. DNA for the CDR3: TGTGCCAGCAGAACTTCCGGGGGGTACGAAGCTTTCTTT. The chain joins TRBV27 to TRBJ1-1; tentative D call: TRBD1 (5 bases). V gave up 6 bases and J gave up 8 bases, with 16 bases separating them. CDR1 and CDR2 (germline): MNHEY, SMNVEV (reference sequence). The CDR3 totals 13 residues.

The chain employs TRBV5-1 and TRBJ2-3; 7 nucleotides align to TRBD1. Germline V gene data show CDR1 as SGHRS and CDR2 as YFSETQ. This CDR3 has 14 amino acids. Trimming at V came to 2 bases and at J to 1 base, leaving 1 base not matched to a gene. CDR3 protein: CASSFTGGTDTQYF. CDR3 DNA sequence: TGCGCCAGCAGCTTCACAGGGGGCACAGATACGCAGTATTTT. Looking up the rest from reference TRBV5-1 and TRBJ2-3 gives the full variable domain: KAGVTQTPRYLIKTRGQQVTLSCSPISGHRSVSWYQQTPGQGLQFLFEYFSETQRNKGNFPGRFSGRQFSNSRSEMNVSTLELGDSALYLCASSFTGGTDTQYFGPGTRLTVL.

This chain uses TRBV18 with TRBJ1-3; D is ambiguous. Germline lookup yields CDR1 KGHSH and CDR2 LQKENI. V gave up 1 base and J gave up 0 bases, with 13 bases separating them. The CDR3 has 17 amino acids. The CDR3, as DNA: TGTGCCAGCTCACCACTCGCCCCCAGGAGCTCTGGAAACACCATATATTTT. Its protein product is CASSPLAPRSSGNTIYF.

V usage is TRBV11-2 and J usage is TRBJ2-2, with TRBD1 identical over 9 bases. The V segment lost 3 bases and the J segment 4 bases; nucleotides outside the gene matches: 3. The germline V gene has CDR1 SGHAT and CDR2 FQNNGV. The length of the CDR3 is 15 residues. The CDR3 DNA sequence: TGTGCCAGCAGCTTTCGACAGGGGGTCACCGGGGAGCTGTTTTTT. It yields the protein CASSFRQGVTGELFF.

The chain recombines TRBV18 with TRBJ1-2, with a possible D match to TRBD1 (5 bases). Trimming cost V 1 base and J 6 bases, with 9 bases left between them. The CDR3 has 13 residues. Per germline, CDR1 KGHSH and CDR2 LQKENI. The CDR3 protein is CASSPQGRNGYTF. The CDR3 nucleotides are TGTGCCAGCTCACCACAGGGGAGGAATGGCTACACCTTC.

CDR3 sequence: CASSLSHGQGLETQYF. The CDR3 DNA reads TGTGCCAGCAGCTTGAGTCATGGACAGGGGTTAGAGACCCAGTACTTC. This chain links TRBV5-4 with TRBJ2-5, with TRBD1 matching over 9 bases. Germline V gene data show CDR1 as SGHNT and CDR2 as YYREEE (reference sequence). The V and J ends lost 1 base and 4 bases, in that order; junction bases with no gene match: 8. The CDR3 consists of 16 residues.

In DNA, the CDR3 is TGTGCCAGTAGTCATCTACTAGCGGGAGGTCGGTTCTTC. This translates into CASSHLLAGGRFF. The rearrangement links TRBV19 to TRBJ2-1; 12 nucleotides line up with TRBD2. CDR1 is LNHDA, CDR2 SQIVND, per germline (reference sequence). The CDR3 totals 13 residues. The V and J ends lost 5 bases and 15 bases, in that order; junction bases with no gene match: 8.

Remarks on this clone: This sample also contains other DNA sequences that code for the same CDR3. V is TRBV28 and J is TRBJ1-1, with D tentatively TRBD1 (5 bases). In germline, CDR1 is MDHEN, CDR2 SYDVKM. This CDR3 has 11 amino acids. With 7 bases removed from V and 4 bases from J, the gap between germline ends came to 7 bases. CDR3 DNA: TGTGCCAGCATTAGGGGCACTGAAGCTTTCTTT. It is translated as CASIRGTEAFF. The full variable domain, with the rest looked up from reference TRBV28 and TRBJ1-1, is DVKVTQSSRYLVKRTGEKVFLECVQDMDHENMFWYRQDPGLGLRLIYFSYDVKMKEKGDIPEGYSVSREKKERFSLILESASTNQTSMYLCASIRGTEAFFGQGTRLTVV.

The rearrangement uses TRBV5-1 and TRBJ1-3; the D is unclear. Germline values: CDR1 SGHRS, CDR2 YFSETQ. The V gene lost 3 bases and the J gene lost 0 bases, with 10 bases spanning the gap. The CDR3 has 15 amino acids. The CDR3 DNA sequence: TGCGCCAGCAGCTCCGAGACTATCTCTGGAAACACCATATATTTT. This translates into CASSSETISGNTIYF.

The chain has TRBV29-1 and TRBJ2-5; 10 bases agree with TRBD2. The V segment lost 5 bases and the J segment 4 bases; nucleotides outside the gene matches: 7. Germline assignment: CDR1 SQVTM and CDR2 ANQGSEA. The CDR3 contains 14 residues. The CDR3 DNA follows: TGCAGCGTTTTTACTAGCGGGAAGGGAGAGACCCAGTACTTC. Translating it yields CSVFTSGKGETQYF.

The CDR3, as DNA: TGTGCCAGCAGCCGCAGGGTTAGGTACGAGCAGTACTTC. Protein sequence: CASSRRVRYEQYF. This sequence joins TRBV13 and TRBJ2-7; D is possibly TRBD1 (5 bases). The CDR3 has 13 amino acids. Trimming pared 5 bases from V and 4 bases from J, leaving 12 bases between. The germline CDR1 and CDR2 sequences are PRHDT and FYEKMQ (reference sequence). Together with reference TRBV13 and TRBJ2-7, the CDR3 gives the full variable domain: AAGVIQSPRHLIKEKRETATLKCYPIPRHDTVYWYQQGPGQDPQFLISFYEKMQSDKGSIPDRFSAQQFSDYHSELNMSSLELGDSALYFCASSRRVRYEQYFGPGTRLTVT.

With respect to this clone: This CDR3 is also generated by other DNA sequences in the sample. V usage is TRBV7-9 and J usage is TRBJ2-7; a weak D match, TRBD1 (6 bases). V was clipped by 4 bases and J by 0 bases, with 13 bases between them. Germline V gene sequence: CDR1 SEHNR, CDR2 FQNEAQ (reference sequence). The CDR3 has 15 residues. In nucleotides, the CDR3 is TGTGCCAGCAGCTCCCGGACAGTTAGCTCCTACGAGCAGTACTTC. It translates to CASSSRTVSSYEQYF.

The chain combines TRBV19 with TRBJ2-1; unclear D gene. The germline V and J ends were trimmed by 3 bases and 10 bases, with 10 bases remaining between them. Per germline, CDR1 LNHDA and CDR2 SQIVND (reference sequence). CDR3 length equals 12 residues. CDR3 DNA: TGTGCCAGTAGTATCTTGGCTACCGAGCAGTTCTTC. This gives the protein CASSILATEQFF.

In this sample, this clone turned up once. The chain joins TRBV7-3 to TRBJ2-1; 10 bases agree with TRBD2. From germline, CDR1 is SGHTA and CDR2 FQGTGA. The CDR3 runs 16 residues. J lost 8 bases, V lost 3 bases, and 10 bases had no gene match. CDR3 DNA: TGTGCCAGCAGCTTGAGTTGGGCTAGCGGGAGACATGAGCAGTTCTTC. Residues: CASSLSWASGRHEQFF.

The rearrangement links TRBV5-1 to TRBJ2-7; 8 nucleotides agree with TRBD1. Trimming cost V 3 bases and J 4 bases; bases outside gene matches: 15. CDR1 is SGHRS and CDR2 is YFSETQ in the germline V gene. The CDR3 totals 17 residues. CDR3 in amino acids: CASSWINGTGEIYEQYF. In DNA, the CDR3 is TGCGCCAGCAGCTGGATAAACGGGACAGGCGAGATATACGAGCAGTACTTC.

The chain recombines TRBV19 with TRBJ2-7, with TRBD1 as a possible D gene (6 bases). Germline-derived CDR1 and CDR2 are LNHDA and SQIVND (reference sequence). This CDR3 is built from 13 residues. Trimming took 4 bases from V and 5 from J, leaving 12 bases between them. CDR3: CASSTGQTDEQYF. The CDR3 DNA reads TGTGCCAGTAGTACAGGACAGACCGACGAGCAGTACTTC.

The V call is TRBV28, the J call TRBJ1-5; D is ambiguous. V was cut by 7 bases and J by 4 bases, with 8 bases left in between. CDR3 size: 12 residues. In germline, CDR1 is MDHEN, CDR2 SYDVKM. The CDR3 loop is CASTAGNQPQHF. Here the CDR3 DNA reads TGTGCCAGCACGGCGGGAAATCAGCCCCAGCATTTT.